The 11 T cell receptor beta chains below all came from one sample that was sequenced in a study of vaccination effects on CD4 cells after COVID-19. Clones were read by immunoSEQ multiplex PCR, and TCRdb kept only the in-frame ones, dropping some. The top ten hold approximately 8.5% of the sample, which has about 20,000 clones, approximately 70% seen once. Antigen-specific CD4+ T cell clonotypes were called by their expansion after viral peptide-pool culture in ViraFEST. At the end of 10 days of culture, CD4+ T cells were isolated. Each vaccine recipient was nucleocapsid antibody negative and had no prior SARS-CoV-2 infection. Antigens of these TCRs are unknown. Sequences were derived from CD4+ T cells from PBMCs cultured with HCoV-NL63 spike peptides, sampled before COVID-19 vaccination. These receptors were collected from a human donor who received a COVID-19 vaccine.

The V gene is TRBV3-1 (or the pseudogene TRBV3-2), the J gene TRBJ2-3, with D unresolved. The CDR3 contains 14 residues. Deletions cut 0 bases from V and 2 bases from J, with 6 bases between. Germline CDR1 is LGHDT and CDR2 is YNNKEL (reference sequence). This CDR3 reads CASSQDYNTDTQYF. In DNA, the CDR3 is TGTGCCAGCAGCCAAGACTATAACACAGATACGCAGTATTTT.

The CDR3 here is CASSQDVADRETQYF. The CDR3 nucleotides read TGTGCCAGCAGCCAAGACGTAGCGGATAGGGAGACCCAGTACTTC. The gene calls are TRBV3-1 (or the pseudogene TRBV3-2) and TRBJ2-5; tentative D call: TRBD2 (6 bases). V lost 0 bases to trimming and J lost 5 bases, with 13 bases between them. CDR1 LGHDT and CDR2 YNNKEL come from the germline V gene (reference sequence). CDR3 length equals 15 residues.

The rearrangement joins TRBV7-2 to TRBJ2-4; D uncertain. This CDR3 has 15 residues. Per germline, CDR1 SGHTA and CDR2 FQGNSA. Trimming stripped 0 bases from V and 2 bases from J, with 8 bases between. The CDR3 DNA reads as TGTGCCAGCAGCTTAGCGGGGTTATCCAAAAACATTCAGTACTTC. Amino acid sequence: CASSLAGLSKNIQYF.

The V gene is TRBV12-5, the J gene TRBJ1-5; TRBD1 matches at 9 bases. The germline V gene has CDR1 LGHNT and CDR2 FRNRAP. The CDR3 spans 16 residues. V dropped 5 bases and J dropped 3; count of bases not matched to a gene: 8. CDR3 nucleotide sequence: TGTGCTAGTGGTCCATGGACAGGGGCAATCAATCAGCCCCAGCATTTT. Its translation is CASGPWTGAINQPQHF. The whole variable domain, remainder taken from reference TRBV12-5 and TRBJ1-5, is DARVTQTPRHKVTEMGQEVTMRCQPILGHNTVFWYRQTMMQGLELLAYFRNRAPLDDSGMPKDRFSAEMPDATLATLKIQPSEPRDSAVYFCASGPWTGAINQPQHFGDGTRLSIL.

V usage is TRBV15 and J usage is TRBJ1-6, with TRBD1 identical over 8 bases. Germline CDR1 is LNHNV and CDR2 is YYDKDF (reference sequence). CDR3 length equals 15 residues. V dropped 4 bases and J dropped 8; count of bases not matched to a gene: 7. CDR3 sequence (DNA): TGTGCCACCAGCAAGACAGGGGCTTTGGATTCACCCCTCCACTTT. Encoded protein: CATSKTGALDSPLHF.

The chain uses TRBV2 and TRBJ2-2; 8 bases are a match to TRBD2. The CDR3 is 15 residues long. V shed 7 bases, J shed 5 bases, and the junction held 9 bases outside the gene matches. CDR1 and CDR2 (germline): SNHLY, FYNNEI. The CDR3 here is CASKLAGRFTGELFF. Written as DNA, the CDR3 is TGTGCCAGCAAATTAGCGGGAAGGTTTACCGGGGAGCTGTTTTTT.

Sample share makes this clone medium-sized (0.01 to 0.1%). The chain uses TRBV10-3 and TRBJ1-5; D uncertain. V lost 6 bases, J lost 6 bases, and 18 bases lay in between. Germline loops: CDR1 ENHRY, CDR2 SYGVKD. This CDR3 comprises 15 residues. The CDR3 DNA sequence: TGTGCCATCAGCCCCGGGCTTGAGGGTCGTCAGCCCCAGCATTTT. It translates to CAISPGLEGRQPQHF.

The J gene is TRBJ1-3, the V gene TRBV6-6, with unresolved D. CDR1 is MNHNY and CDR2 is SVGAGI in the germline V gene (reference sequence). V was pared by 1 base and J by 0 bases, with 10 bases between. CDR3 length equals 16 residues. CDR3 protein: CASSYWALTSGNTIYF. The CDR3 DNA sequence: TGTGCCAGCAGTTACTGGGCCCTAACCTCTGGAAACACCATATATTTT.

The CDR3: CASTGTGWGTEAFF. CDR3 nucleotides: TGTGCCAGTACCGGGACAGGGTGGGGAACTGAAGCTTTCTTT. V is TRBV19 and J is TRBJ1-1; 9 bases are shared with TRBD1. J gave up 5 bases and V 7 bases, and 8 bases lay outside the gene matches. Germline V gives CDR1 LNHDA, CDR2 SQIVND (reference sequence). This CDR3 contains 14 residues. The full variable domain, rest sourced from reference TRBV19 and TRBJ1-1, is DGGITQSPKYLFRKEGQNVTLSCEQNLNHDAMYWYRQDPGQGLRLIYYSQIVNDFQKGDIAEGYSVSREKKESFPLTVTSAQKNPTAFYLCASTGTGWGTEAFFGQGTRLTVV.

The CDR3, as DNA: TGTGCCGGAGACCGGGACAGTTTGATGAACACTGAAGCTTTCTTT. This codes for CAGDRDSLMNTEAFF. The V call is TRBV7-9, the J call TRBJ1-1; 7 bases agree with TRBD1. J lost 0 bases, V lost 11 bases, and 12 bases had no gene match. This CDR3 is 15 amino acids long. In germline, CDR1 is SEHNR, CDR2 FQNEAQ (reference sequence).

Here the CDR3 DNA reads TGCGCCAGCAGCTTGGCCTTGACTCTCGGCTACGAGCAGTACTTC. Translating it yields CASSLALTLGYEQYF. The chain couples TRBV5-1 to TRBJ2-7; D gene ambiguous. This CDR3 is built from 15 residues. V shed 0 bases and J shed 3 bases, with 13 bases lying between them. CDR1 is SGHRS, CDR2 YFSETQ, per germline.